This T cell receptor (beta chain) was obtained from a study of blood T cells in healthy people across ages. General study findings and limits: In older individuals, TCR beta diversity per million T cells was lower, falling roughly linearly with age.

The CDR3 totals 17 residues. Germline V gene lookup returns CDR1 MNHEY and CDR2 SMNVEV (reference sequence). Trimming at V came to 6 bases and at J to 4 bases, leaving 12 bases not matched to a gene. For every donor, a draw yielded roughly 9.3 milliliters of peripheral blood. Worth noting for this clonotype: Its antigen is not identified.

Alongside a J-beta primer mix, a sample-barcoded 5' primer served in a second PCR lasting about 7 to 11 cycles. TCRdb used MiXCR to reprocess the 5' RACE reads, holding one entry per CDR3 protein. The table has about 1.4 million distinct CDR3 sequences, approximately 59% seen once. The sequencing input was blood. The chain couples TRBV27 to TRBJ2-6, with 7 bases matching TRBD1. This TCR came from a young man in good health. The DNA of the CDR3 is TGTGCCAGCAGGCGTGAAGGGGGCGCAACCGGGGCCAACGTCCTGACTTTC. The encoded protein is CASRREGGATGANVLTF.